One T cell receptor (beta chain) is described in this entry. Original data processing: From reference gene primer amplification, estimates of nucleated cell counts were derived. Profiling relied on immunoSEQ multiplex PCR, and the TCRdb table lists in-frame clones only, not all of them. That table is the source of V, J and clone size, and D and trimming were worked out from the DNA. The table has 190,000 or so clones, about 91% seen once. The data are from a study of blood T cell repertoires in COVID-19. Whole-study context: The origin of the acute and convalescent COVID-19 samples was the United States, Italy and Spain. In each case, the material was cDNA or gDNA derived from T cells, B-cell-depleted T cells, or PBMCs.

Trimming pared 0 bases from V and 8 bases from J, leaving 25 bases between. There are 18 residues in the CDR3. Looked up from germline, CDR1 is SGHKS and CDR2 is YYEKEE (reference sequence). The chain couples TRBV5-5 to TRBJ2-3; D possibly corresponds to TRBD2 (6 bases). Source material: peripheral blood. The TCR comes from a woman aged 25 to 39 with acute or convalescent COVID-19. The CDR3 DNA reads TGTGCCAGCAGCTTGGCGACCAACGGACTCCTACAAGCGGGTACGCAGTATTTT. Encoded protein: CASSLATNGLLQAGTQYF.